The T cell receptor (beta chain) under discussion was sequenced for a study of beta chain features in type 1 diabetes (dated by TCRdb to 2017 to 2018). For the study in its entirety: Mean age, gender distribution, total cell number and subset yield were not different between patients and healthy donors. In the study, TCRB repertoires of sorted circulating CD4+ T cell subsets from recently diagnosed type 1 diabetes patients were compared with those of matched healthy donors. A total of 100 million to 110 million sorted cells were examined across all samples, and a strong correlation was observed between cell number per subset and RNA yield. Regulatory and stem cell-like memory subsets were isolated from only 8 patients and about eight healthy donors, whereas naive and central memory subsets came from all 30 or so donors.

Each donor gave one peripheral blood draw, averaging about 120 mL, which was collected into heparinised tubes. Naive, central memory, regulatory and stem cell-like memory CD4+ T cells were sorted on a BD FACSAria II using a panel including CD45RO, CCR7, CD25, CD127, CD95 and CD27. A purity above 95% was achieved for all sorted populations. PBMCs were isolated immediately by Lymphoprep density gradient centrifugation and stained directly without culture. So that batch effects would be minimized, each experiment stained and sorted samples in pairs, pairing one healthy donor with one patient. Remarks on this clone: Which antigen it targets is not known. Within one base of it there is no much larger clone, and no base qualities were kept.

CDR1 and CDR2, per the germline V gene, are SGHTA and FQGNSA. The CDR3 starts with the cysteine, ends with the phenylalanine, and has 14 residues. The retained sequence is limited to the CDR3, 42 bases, with the frame set at the first base. V lost 1 base and J lost 4 bases; the stretch between them is 8 bases long. The investigation overall reported the following: Type 1 diabetes patients showed a moderate but significant shortening of TCRB CDR3 length in all four CD4+ subsets. Patients with type 1 diabetes made fewer insertions and deleted more nucleotides at VDJ recombination sites, implying thymic rearrangement abnormalities. Shorter templates might have been favored by PCR, but patient and control samples were amplified and corrected together, so both groups would have been affected equally by any skew. The naive, central memory and regulatory TCRB repertoires appeared to resemble one another more closely among patients than among healthy donors. Sequencing cDNA rather than genomic DNA could over-represent highly expressing activated cells, although activation and CD3 levels did not differ between groups. Because small numbers of individuals were included in the HLA sub-analyses, any influence of HLA type on TCRB rearrangement was left unresolved.

The entire amount of isolated RNA was reverse transcribed using the High Capacity cDNA Reverse Transcription Kit, so the sequenced TCRB transcripts were expressed ones. Survey-depth immunoSEQ sequencing was performed on stem cell-like memory T cell samples, with an average of about 1.01 million total reads per sample. Sorted cells were lysed in RLT buffer and RNA was extracted with DNase-treated RNeasy Micro or Mini kits, depending on cell number. Each cell subset was processed on its own to prevent cross-contamination, while patient and healthy donor samples were processed together. The immunoSEQ multiplex PCR was used to amplify TCRB sequences from cDNA, yielding 87-bp fragments that span the CDR3 region. Sequencing of the amplicons was performed on the Illumina HiSeq platform. The study's own analysis went as follows. Synthetic template baselines were used to correct PCR bias computationally, reads within Hamming distance 2 were collapsed, and singletons that could not be merged were discarded. Reads were aligned against IMGT to assign V, D and J genes, CDR3 length and insertions or deletions at six rearrangement sites. Within each subset, clonotype counts were normalized to the number of sorted cells before true diversity and Gini coefficients were calculated with the tcR R package. Repertoire sharing was quantified using the overlap coefficient calculated on TCRB nucleotide sequences. In its TCRdb copy, this immuneACCESS table keeps in-frame sequences only and misses some clones. Where compared with another copy, unresolved V genes explain less than half of these, and the others have no known cause. The DNA gave D and trimming, while V, J and clone size come from that table. The sample table records 50,000 to 55,000 clones; 63% of these occur just once. The ten largest make up approximately 0.3% of the sample.

Sequencing was carried out using stem cell memory CD4+ T cells from blood. The cell subset or site label here, explained by the study, means: stem cell-like memory CD4+ T cells. In this chain, TRBV7-2 is recombined with TRBJ2-1; the D gene remains uncertain. This TCR was recovered from a woman aged 25 to 39 with type 1 diabetes. CDR3 reads: CASSLGLVYNEQFF. The DNA is TGTGCCAGCAGCTTAGGGCTAGTATACAATGAGCAGTTCTTC. The CDR3 plus the reference TRBV7-2 and TRBJ2-1 genes for the other parts give the full variable domain: GAGVSQSPSNKVTEKGKDVELRCDPISGHTALYWYRQSLGQGLEFLIYFQGNSAPDKSGLPSDRFSAERTGGSVSTLTIQRTQQEDSAVYLCASSLGLVYNEQFFGPGTRLTVL.